This is a list of T cell receptor beta chains from one sample in a study of blood T cell repertoires in COVID-19. TCRdb's copy holds only in-frame clones and misses some; the assay was immunoSEQ multiplex PCR. Of 120,000 to 150,000 clones in the sample, approximately 83% were seen once. The sequenced material came from peripheral blood. Receptors originate from a woman aged 60-75 years with COVID-19, enrolled during active disease. Each CDR3 is given with its conserved first and last residue. Fields, in order: D gene, clone size, J gene, V gene, CDR3 DNA, CDR3 protein. A D gene is named only where the DNA matches it firmly. Rows may omit the clone size; those that give it use once, few, many or a size class.

. . TRBJ1-5 TRBV30 TGTGCCTGGAGTGTAACACACGAGGGGCCCCAGCATTTT CAWSVTHEGPQHF
. . TRBJ1-2 TRBV19 TGTGCCAGTAGTATCGGACAGACAATAAACTATGGCTACACCTTC CASSIGQTINYGYTF
. . TRBJ1-5 TRBV27 TGTGCCAGCAGTTTGCCAGGGAACAATCAGCCCCAGCATTTT CASSLPGNNQPQHF
. . TRBJ1-5 TRBV4-1 TGCGCCAGCAGCCAAGTTTTACAGTTCAATCAGCCCCAGCATTTT CASSQVLQFNQPQHF
TRBD1 . TRBJ1-1 TRBV9 TGTGCCAGCAGCGGGCGGGACAGGGATCAAGCTTTCTTT CASSGRDRDQAFF
. . TRBJ1-2 TRBV5-6 TGTGCCAGCAGCTTGGACAGGGAGCGTAGCTATGGCTACACCTTC CASSLDRERSYGYTF
. . TRBJ1-5 TRBV3-1/TRBV3-2 TGTGCCAGCAGCCAATTCGTGACTGGTCAGCCCCAGCATTTT CASSQFVTGQPQHF
TRBD2 . TRBJ2-2 TRBV7-3 TGTGCCAGCAGCCAAAGCGGGGGGACTAACACCGGGGAGCTGTTTTTT CASSQSGGTNTGELFF
TRBD1 . TRBJ1-6 TRBV3-1/TRBV3-2 TGTGCCAGCAGCCACCAGGGGGAAAATTCACCCCTCCACTTT CASSHQGENSPLHF
. . TRBJ1-3 TRBV29-1 TGCAGCGTTGATGACAGTTACTCTGGAAACACCATATATTTT CSVDDSYSGNTIYF
. . TRBJ1-6 TRBV20-1 TGCAGTGCTAGTGCGGGGGAGTTGTATAATTCACCCCTCCACTTT CSASAGELYNSPLHF
TRBD1 . TRBJ1-2 TRBV19 TGTGCCAGTAGTATATTCTATCGGGACAGCCTCTATGGCTACACCTTC CASSIFYRDSLYGYTF
. . TRBJ1-1 TRBV15 TGTGCCACCAGCAGAGATCGTCAGGGAACTGAAGCTTTCTTT CATSRDRQGTEAFF
TRBD1 . TRBJ1-5 TRBV19 TGTGCCAGTAGTATAGGCCCAGGGGGCGCGAGTCAGCCCCAGCATTTT CASSIGPGGASQPQHF
TRBD1 . TRBJ1-6 TRBV6-2/TRBV6-3 TGTGCCAGCAGCCCTAAAGGGGGCCGGTGGAGCTCCTATAATTCACCCCTCCACTTT CASSPKGGRWSSYNSPLHF
TRBD1 . TRBJ1-1 TRBV5-1 TGCGCCAGCAGCTTGGGAGAGACAGGGATCCCTGAAGCTTTCTTT CASSLGETGIPEAFF
. . TRBJ2-7 TRBV27 TGTGCCAGCAGTTTAGAACAGACAGCCTACGAGCAGTACTTC CASSLEQTAYEQYF
. few TRBJ1-2 TRBV7-9 TGTGCCAGCAGCTTCAGTATTGGCTACACCTTC CASSFSIGYTF
. . TRBJ1-1 TRBV10-3 TGTGCCATCAGTGCCGGGCGGGCAGTCGGTGAAGCTTTCTTT CAISAGRAVGEAFF
. . TRBJ1-1 TRBV15 TGTGCCACCAGGAAAGGGAGCACTGAAGCTTTCTTT CATRKGSTEAFF
. . TRBJ2-2 TRBV24-1 TGTGCCACCAGTGAACCACGGGGGTGGGGAACCGGGGAGCTGTTTTTT CATSEPRGWGTGELFF
. . TRBJ1-1 TRBV5-1 TGCGCCAGCAGCTACGGACAGAACACTGAAGCTTTCTTT CASSYGQNTEAFF
. . TRBJ2-7 TRBV6-5 TGTGCCAGCAGTAGGTACCCGCGGGGAGAGCAGTACTTC CASSRYPRGEQYF
. . TRBJ2-3 TRBV2 TGTGCCAGCACCTTAGAGAGCACAGATACGCAGTATTTT CASTLESTDTQYF
. few TRBJ2-7 TRBV29-1 TGCAGCGTTGCCGGGACATCCTACAACTCCTACGAGCAGTACTTC CSVAGTSYNSYEQYF
TRBD1 . TRBJ2-3 TRBV24-1 TGTGCCACCAGTGCCGGGACAGGGGCCCCAGATACGCAGTATTTT CATSAGTGAPDTQYF
TRBD2 . TRBJ2-5 TRBV6-1 TGTGCCAGCAGTGGAGCGGGGGGGCCCGAGACCCAGTACTTC CASSGAGGPETQYF
TRBD1 . TRBJ1-3 TRBV5-4 TGTGCCAGCAGCTTACAGGGGTCGGGTGGAAACACCATATATTTT CASSLQGSGGNTIYF
TRBD1 . TRBJ1-1 TRBV7-6 TGTGCCAGCAGCTTCCCACAGGGGATGAACACTGAAGCTTTCTTT CASSFPQGMNTEAFF
. . TRBJ1-1 TRBV9 TGTGCCAGCAGCCCGCAATCTCTAAACACTGAAGCTTTCTTT CASSPQSLNTEAFF
TRBD2 . TRBJ2-5 TRBV18 TGTGCCAGCTCACCACCGGAGGAACTAGCGGGGGCGGGGACCCAGTACTTC CASSPPEELAGAGTQYF
. . TRBJ1-1 TRBV6-1 TGTGCCAGCAGTGAAGGGGCAGGGTTAGGGGGCACTGAAGCTTTCTTT CASSEGAGLGGTEAFF
. . TRBJ1-1 TRBV10-3 TGTGCCATCTCTGAGCGCACCCCTGACACTGAAGCTTTCTTT CAISERTPDTEAFF
. . TRBJ1-2 TRBV29-1 TGCAGCGTCGCCCCTCTTTCCGGGGAAAATAACTATGGCTACACCTTC CSVAPLSGENNYGYTF
TRBD1 . TRBJ1-1 TRBV4-3 TGCGCCAGCAGCCCCGCAGCGCTGACAGGGTATGACACTGAAGCTTTCTTT CASSPAALTGYDTEAFF
. . TRBJ2-1 TRBV10-3 TGTGCCATCAACATGGACAAAGCCTACAATGAGCAGTTCTTC CAINMDKAYNEQFF
. . TRBJ2-3 TRBV5-1 TGCGCCAGCAGCTCCGCCGTCGGCAGGGAATATGATACGCAGTATTTT CASSSAVGREYDTQYF
. . TRBJ2-7 TRBV3-1/TRBV3-2 TGTGCCAGCAGCCAAGGGCGGGTTTCCTACGAGCAGTACTTC CASSQGRVSYEQYF
. . TRBJ1-5 TRBV20-1 TGCAGTGCTAGTGTTGGGGCAGGGAACAATCAGCCCCAGCATTTT CSASVGAGNNQPQHF
. few TRBJ2-7 TRBV7-8 TGTGCCAGCAGCTTAGCGATAGCGGTATCCTACGAGCAGTACTTC CASSLAIAVSYEQYF
. . TRBJ2-1 TRBV19 TGTGCCAGTAGTATAGGACAGGGAGGAGGGGTTTACAATGAGCAGTTCTTC CASSIGQGGGVYNEQFF
TRBD1 . TRBJ2-1 TRBV11-2 TGTGCCAGCAGCCCCGTCGGGACAGGGGTCTTCAATGAGCAGTTCTTC CASSPVGTGVFNEQFF
TRBD1 . TRBJ1-6 TRBV2 TGTGCCAGCACCATCGACAGGGTGGGTTCATCACCCCTCCACTTT CASTIDRVGSSPLHF
. . TRBJ1-4 TRBV7-9 TGTGCCAGCGAATTAGGCGACTCGACTAATGAAAAACTGTTTTTT CASELGDSTNEKLFF
. once TRBJ2-3 TRBV2 TGTGCCAGCAGTGAAGGACTCTCAGGCACAGATACGCAGTATTTT CASSEGLSGTDTQYF
. . TRBJ1-6 TRBV5-1 TGCGCCAGCAGCCCTAGCTCCTATAATTCACCCCTCCACTTT CASSPSSYNSPLHF
TRBD1 . TRBJ1-4 TRBV24-1 TGTGCCACCAGCGAGACGTTTAGGGGGCTCGCAACTAATGAAAAACTGTTTTTT CATSETFRGLATNEKLFF
. . TRBJ1-1 TRBV7-2 TGTGCCAGCAGCGTGGAGGTGAACACTGAAGCTTTCTTT CASSVEVNTEAFF
TRBD1 few TRBJ1-6 TRBV6-5 TGTGCCAGCAGACCTGACAGGGGCTTACCCCTCCACTTT CASRPDRGLPLHF
TRBD1 . TRBJ2-1 TRBV3-1/TRBV3-2 TGTGCCAGCAGCCAAGATAGGGACAGGGACCAGTTCTTC CASSQDRDRDQFF
. . TRBJ2-4 TRBV4-3 TGCGCCAGCAGCCCAGGAGGTCTAGCCAAAAACATTCAGTACTTC CASSPGGLAKNIQYF
. . TRBJ2-7 TRBV6-1 TGTGCCAGCAGTGAAGGGGGAGGAGACTTACACGAGCAGTACTTC CASSEGGGDLHEQYF
. few TRBJ1-5 TRBV4-1 TGCGCCAGCAGCCAAGTAATGGCCGTCAATCAGCCCCAGCATTTT CASSQVMAVNQPQHF
. . TRBJ1-3 TRBV6-5 TGTGCCAGCAGTTACATCTCGGGTGGAAGGGGAAACACCATATATTTT CASSYISGGRGNTIYF
. . TRBJ1-2 TRBV3-1/TRBV3-2 TGTGCCAGCAGCCAAGAACGAAGCAGGGGCTACTATGGCTACACCTTC CASSQERSRGYYGYTF
. . TRBJ1-6 TRBV6-5 TGTGCCAGCAGTTATCTGGGGGCACGGTCACCCCTCCACTTT CASSYLGARSPLHF